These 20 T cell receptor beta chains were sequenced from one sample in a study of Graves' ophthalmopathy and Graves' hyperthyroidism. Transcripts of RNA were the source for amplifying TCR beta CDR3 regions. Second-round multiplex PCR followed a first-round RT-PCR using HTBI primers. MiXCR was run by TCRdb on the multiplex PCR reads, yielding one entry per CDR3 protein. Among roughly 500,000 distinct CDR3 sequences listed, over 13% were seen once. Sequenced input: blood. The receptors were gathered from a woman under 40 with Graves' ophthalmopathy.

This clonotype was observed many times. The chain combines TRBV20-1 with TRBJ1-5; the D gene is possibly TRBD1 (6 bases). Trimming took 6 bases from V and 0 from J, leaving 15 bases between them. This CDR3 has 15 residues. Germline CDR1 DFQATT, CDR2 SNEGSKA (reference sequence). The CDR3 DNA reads TGCAGTGCAATTGGACAGCTAAATAGCAATCAGCCCCAGCATTTT. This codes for CSAIGQLNSNQPQHF.

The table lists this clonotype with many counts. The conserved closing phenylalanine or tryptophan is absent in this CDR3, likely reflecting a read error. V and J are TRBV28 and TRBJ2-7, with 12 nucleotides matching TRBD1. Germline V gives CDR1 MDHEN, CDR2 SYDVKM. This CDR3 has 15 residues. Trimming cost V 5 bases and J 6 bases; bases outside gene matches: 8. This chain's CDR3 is CASSQPGQGATEQYL. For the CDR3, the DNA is TGTGCCAGCAGTCAACCGGGACAGGGGGCAACCGAGCAGTACCTC.

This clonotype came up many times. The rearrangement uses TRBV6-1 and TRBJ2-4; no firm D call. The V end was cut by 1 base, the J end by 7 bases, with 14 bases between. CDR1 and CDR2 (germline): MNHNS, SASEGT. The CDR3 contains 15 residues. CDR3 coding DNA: TGTGCCAGCAGTGAAGGGGTGAGGCCAAATAACATTCAGTACTTC. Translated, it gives CASSEGVRPNNIQYF.

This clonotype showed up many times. DNA for the CDR3: TGTGCCAGCTTTACTTCGGGGGGGCGGAACACTGAAGCTTTCTTT. Translating gives CASFTSGGRNTEAFF. The chain employs TRBV6-5 and TRBJ1-1; D is possibly TRBD1 (6 bases). CDR3 length: 15 residues. V shed 8 bases and J shed 1 base, with 17 bases lying between them. From germline, CDR1 is MNHEY and CDR2 SVGAGI.

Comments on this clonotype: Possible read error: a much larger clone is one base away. CDR3 sequence (DNA): TGTGCCAGCAGTGAAGCTGGGGAGGCCGTGGAGCTGTTTTTT. Translating it yields CASSEAGEAVELFF. The chain joins TRBV2 to TRBJ2-2, with D tentatively TRBD2 (6 bases). Germline V gene lookup returns CDR1 SNHLY and CDR2 FYNNEI. Trimming left V 0 bases short and J 10 bases short, with 12 bases between. CDR3 size: 14 residues.

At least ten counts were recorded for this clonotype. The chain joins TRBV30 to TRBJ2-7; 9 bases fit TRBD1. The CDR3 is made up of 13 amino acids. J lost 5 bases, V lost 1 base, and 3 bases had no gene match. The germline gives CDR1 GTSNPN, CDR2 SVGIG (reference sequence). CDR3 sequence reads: CAWSAGQGNEQYF. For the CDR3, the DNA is TGTGCCTGGAGTGCAGGACAGGGGAACGAGCAGTACTTC. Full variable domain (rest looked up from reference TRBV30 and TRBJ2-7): SQTIHQWPATLVQPVGSPLSLECTVEGTSNPNLYWYRQAAGRGLQLLFYSVGIGQISSEVPQNLSASRPQDRQFILSSKKLLLSDSGFYLCAWSAGQGNEQYFGPGTRLTVT.

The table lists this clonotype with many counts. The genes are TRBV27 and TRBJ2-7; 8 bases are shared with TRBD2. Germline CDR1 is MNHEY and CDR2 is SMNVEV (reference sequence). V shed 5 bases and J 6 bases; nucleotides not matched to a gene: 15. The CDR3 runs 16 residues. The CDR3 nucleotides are TGTGCCAGCAGTCCCTCGGGAGGGGGGTTACTCGGCGAGCAGTACTTC. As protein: CASSPSGGGLLGEQYF.

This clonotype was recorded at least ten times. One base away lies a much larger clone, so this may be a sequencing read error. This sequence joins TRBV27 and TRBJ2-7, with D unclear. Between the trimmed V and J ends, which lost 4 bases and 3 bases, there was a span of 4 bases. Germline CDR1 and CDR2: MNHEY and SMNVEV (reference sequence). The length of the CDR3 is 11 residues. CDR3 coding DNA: TGTGCCAGCAGTTGGAACTACGAGCAGTACTTC. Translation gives CASSWNYEQYF.

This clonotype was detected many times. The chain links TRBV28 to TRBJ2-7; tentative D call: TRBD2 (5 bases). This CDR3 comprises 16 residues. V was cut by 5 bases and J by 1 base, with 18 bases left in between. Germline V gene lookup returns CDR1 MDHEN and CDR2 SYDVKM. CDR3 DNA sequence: TGTGCCAGCAGTGCCTATCCGGAGGACGTATCCTACGAGCAGTACTTC. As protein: CASSAYPEDVSYEQYF.

The CDR3 spells CASSQEWLSGGLSGETQYF. The CDR3 DNA reads TGTGCCAGCAGCCAAGAATGGCTTAGCGGGGGCCTGTCGGGGGAGACCCAGTACTTC. V usage is TRBV4-2 and J usage is TRBJ2-5, with 9 bases that match TRBD2. The V gene end was trimmed by 0 bases and the J gene end by 5 bases; junction bases not matched to a gene: 16. The length of the CDR3 is 19 residues. Germline CDR1 and CDR2: LGHNA and YNFKEQ.

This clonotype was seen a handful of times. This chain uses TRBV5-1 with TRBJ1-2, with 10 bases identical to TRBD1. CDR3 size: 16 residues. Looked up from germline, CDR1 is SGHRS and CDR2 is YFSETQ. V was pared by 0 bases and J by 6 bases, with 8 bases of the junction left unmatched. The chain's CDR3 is CASSLGPGQGTDGYTF. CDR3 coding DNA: TGCGCCAGCAGCTTGGGTCCGGGACAGGGGACGGATGGCTACACCTTC.

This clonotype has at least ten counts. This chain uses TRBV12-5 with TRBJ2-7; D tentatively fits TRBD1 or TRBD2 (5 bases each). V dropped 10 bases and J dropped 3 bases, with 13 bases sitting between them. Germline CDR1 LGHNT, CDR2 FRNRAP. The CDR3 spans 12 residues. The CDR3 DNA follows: TGTGCTACGGGGACGACGGACTACGAGCAGTACTTC. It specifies CATGTTDYEQYF.

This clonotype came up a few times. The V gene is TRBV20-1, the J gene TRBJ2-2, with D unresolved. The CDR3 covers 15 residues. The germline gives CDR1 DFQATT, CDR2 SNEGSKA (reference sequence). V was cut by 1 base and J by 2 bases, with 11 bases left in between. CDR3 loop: CSARARVENTGELFF. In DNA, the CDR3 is TGCAGTGCTAGAGCAAGGGTGGAAAACACCGGGGAGCTGTTTTTT.

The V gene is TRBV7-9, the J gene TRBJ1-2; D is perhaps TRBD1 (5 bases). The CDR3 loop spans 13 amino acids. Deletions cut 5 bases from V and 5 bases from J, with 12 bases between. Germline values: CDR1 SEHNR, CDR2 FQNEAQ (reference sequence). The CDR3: CASSTTEEYGYTF. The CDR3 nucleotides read TGTGCCAGCAGCACGACAGAAGAATATGGCTACACCTTC.

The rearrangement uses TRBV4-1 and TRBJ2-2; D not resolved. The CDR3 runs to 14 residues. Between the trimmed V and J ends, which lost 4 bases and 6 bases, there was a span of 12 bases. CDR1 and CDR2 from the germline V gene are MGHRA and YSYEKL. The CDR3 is CASSRLGGAGELFF. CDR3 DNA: TGCGCCAGCAGCCGCCTCGGTGGGGCCGGGGAGCTGTTTTTT.

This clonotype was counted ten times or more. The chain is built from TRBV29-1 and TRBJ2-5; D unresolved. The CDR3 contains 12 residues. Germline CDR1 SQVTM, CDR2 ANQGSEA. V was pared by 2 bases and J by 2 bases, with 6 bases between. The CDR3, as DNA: TGCAGCGTTGAAACTGGGCAAGAGACCCAGTACTTC. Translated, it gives CSVETGQETQYF.

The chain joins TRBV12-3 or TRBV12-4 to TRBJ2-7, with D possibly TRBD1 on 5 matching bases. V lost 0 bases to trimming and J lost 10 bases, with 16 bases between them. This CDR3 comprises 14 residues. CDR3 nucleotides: TGTGCCAGCAGTTTAGCGGTTGCAGGGCGGAACCAGTACTTC. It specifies CASSLAVAGRNQYF.

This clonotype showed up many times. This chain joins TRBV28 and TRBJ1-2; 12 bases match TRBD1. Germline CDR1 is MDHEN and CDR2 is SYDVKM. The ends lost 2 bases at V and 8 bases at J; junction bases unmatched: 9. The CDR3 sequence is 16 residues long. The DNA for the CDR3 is TGTGCCAGCAGTTTAAGAGGGGGACAGGGGGCGAAGGGCTACACCTTC. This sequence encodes CASSLRGGQGAKGYTF.

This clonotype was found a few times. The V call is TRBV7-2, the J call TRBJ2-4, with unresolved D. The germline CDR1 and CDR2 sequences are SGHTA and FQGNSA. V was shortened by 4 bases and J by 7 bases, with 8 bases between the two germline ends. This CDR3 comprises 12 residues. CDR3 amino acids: CASSYVLNIQYF. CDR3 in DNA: TGTGCCAGCAGCTACGTCCTGAACATTCAGTACTTC.

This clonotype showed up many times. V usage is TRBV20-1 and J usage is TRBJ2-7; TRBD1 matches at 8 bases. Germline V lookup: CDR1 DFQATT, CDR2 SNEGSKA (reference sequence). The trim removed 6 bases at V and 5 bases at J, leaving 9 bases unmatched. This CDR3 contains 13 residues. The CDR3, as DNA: TGCAGTGCCACGGGACAGGTCGGAAACGAGCAGTACTTC. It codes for CSATGQVGNEQYF.